The 24 T cell receptor beta chains presented below share a single source sample, sequenced in a study of T cell repertoires in cytomegalovirus infection. Each CDR3 protein gets one entry after TCRdb re-called the reads with MiXCR. The sample has around 740,000 distinct CDR3 sequences, under 40% seen once. The specimen was PBMCs. The receptors derive from a human donor in good health (CMV status not recorded). Some clones in this sample may be carry-over from other donors' samples.

Worth noting for this clonotype: Sequence at one end of the junction differs from germline and may be a read error. The chain couples TRBV5-4 to TRBJ1-1; the D is unclear. CDR1 SGHNT and CDR2 YYREEE come from the germline V gene (reference sequence). CDR3 length equals 14 residues. The CDR3: CASNYAQRNTEALF. CDR3 sequence (DNA): TGTGCCAGCAACTACGCACAGCGGAACACTGAAGCTTTATTT.

CDR3 bases: TGTGCCAGCAGCTTCGGAAAGGGTTCCAATGAGCAGTTCTTC. This codes for CASSFGKGSNEQFF. V usage is TRBV7-3 and J usage is TRBJ2-1; D gene uncertain. This CDR3 region has 14 residues. Germline CDR1 and CDR2: SGHTA and FQGTGA. V lost 3 bases, J lost 6 bases, and 12 bases lay in between.

The chain links TRBV4-1 to TRBJ1-2, with D perhaps matching TRBD1 (6 bases). The CDR3 extends over 13 amino acids. V shed 2 bases and J shed 7 bases, with 11 bases lying between them. Germline CDR1 MGHRA, CDR2 YSYEKL. CDR3 region: CASSQPGASGYTF. In DNA, the CDR3 is TGCGCCAGCAGCCAACCAGGGGCAAGTGGCTACACCTTC.

The chain carries TRBV27 and TRBJ2-6; D perhaps matches TRBD1 (6 bases). V was cut by 2 bases and J by 4 bases, with 9 bases left in between. Germline lookup yields CDR1 MNHEY and CDR2 SMNVEV (reference sequence). The CDR3 runs 15 residues. The CDR3 loop is CASSLIRGGANVLTF. CDR3 DNA sequence: TGTGCCAGCAGTTTAATCAGGGGAGGGGCCAACGTCCTGACTTTC.

This clonotype was observed at least ten times. The chain joins TRBV27 to TRBJ1-5; D unresolved. The germline V gene has CDR1 MNHEY and CDR2 SMNVEV (reference sequence). V lost 6 bases and J lost 4, with 10 bases in between. The CDR3 is 13 amino acids. As DNA, the CDR3 is TGTGCCAGCAGCCCCATGGGGAATCAGCCCCAGCATTTT. This sequence encodes CASSPMGNQPQHF.

This clonotype was seen a handful of times. J is TRBJ1-1 and V is TRBV12-3 or TRBV12-4; TRBD1 agrees at 9 bases. The CDR3 spans 13 residues. The V and J ends lost 6 bases and 6 bases, in that order; junction bases with no gene match: 5. CDR3 nucleotide sequence: TGTGCCAGCAGCGACCGGGACAGGGCTGAAGCTTTCTTT. It translates to CASSDRDRAEAFF.

This clonotype was observed a handful of times. The V and J genes are TRBV28 and TRBJ1-6, with 9 bases identical to TRBD1. This CDR3 region has 18 residues. Trimming cost V 4 bases and J 0 bases; bases outside gene matches: 7. Per germline, CDR1 MDHEN and CDR2 SYDVKM. CDR3 bases: TGTGCCAGCAGTTCTCCGGGACAGGGTCTCTCCTATAATTCACCCCTCCACTTT. Residues: CASSSPGQGLSYNSPLHF.

This sequence joins TRBV6-1 and TRBJ1-6; D is unclear. This CDR3 has 15 residues. Germline-derived CDR1 and CDR2 are MNHNS and SASEGT. V shed 5 bases and J shed 0 bases, with 8 bases lying between them. CDR3 coding DNA: TGTGCCAGCAGTCCGGTTCGCTCCTATAATTCACCCCTCCACTTT. Translation: CASSPVRSYNSPLHF.

This chain joins TRBV10-3 and TRBJ1-5; TRBD1 is a possible D gene (5 bases). The CDR3 is made up of 14 amino acids. Trimming took off 3 bases at V and 6 bases at J, with 12 bases between the two ends. Germline V gene sequence: CDR1 ENHRY, CDR2 SYGVKD. Written as DNA, the CDR3 is TGTGCCATCAGTGAAGCAGGGCCGAGTCAGCCCCAGCATTTT. Its protein is CAISEAGPSQPQHF.

The chain links TRBV24-1 to TRBJ2-1; 7 bases match TRBD1. This CDR3 contains 15 residues. Germline V CDR1 and CDR2: KGHDR, SFDVKD. J was trimmed by 7 bases and V by 2 bases; bases with no gene match: 7. CDR3 nucleotide sequence: TGTGCCACCAGTGATTGGGAGACAGGGTCAAATGAGCAGTTCTTC. Protein product: CATSDWETGSNEQFF.

This clonotype was detected a few times. V usage is TRBV19 and J usage is TRBJ1-5; 11 nucleotides align to TRBD1. Germline V gene data show CDR1 as LNHDA and CDR2 as SQIVND (reference sequence). This CDR3 has 16 amino acids. V shed 2 bases, J shed 7 bases, and the junction held 7 bases outside the gene matches. The chain's CDR3 is CASSITGTGGGQPQHF. The CDR3 bases are TGTGCCAGTAGTATAACTGGGACAGGGGGAGGCCAGCCCCAGCATTTT. Based on the CDR3 plus reference TRBV19 and TRBJ1-5, the full variable domain is DGGITQSPKYLFRKEGQNVTLSCEQNLNHDAMYWYRQDPGQGLRLIYYSQIVNDFQKGDIAEGYSVSREKKESFPLTVTSAQKNPTAFYLCASSITGTGGGQPQHFGDGTRLSIL.

Only a few counts were recorded for this clonotype. The rearrangement uses TRBV20-1 and TRBJ2-2, with 14 bases aligning to TRBD2. The CDR3 length is 16 residues. Trimming cost V 3 bases and J 5 bases; bases outside gene matches: 5. Germline CDR1 and CDR2: DFQATT and SNEGSKA (reference sequence). The CDR3 bases are TGCAGTGCTAGTGGACTAGCGGGAGGTAAAACCGGGGAGCTGTTTTTT. Residues: CSASGLAGGKTGELFF.

This clonotype was seen more than once but under ten times. The chain links TRBV29-1 to TRBJ1-4, with TRBD1 identical over 7 bases. There are 15 residues in the CDR3. With 6 bases clipped from V and 5 bases from J, the junction kept 12 bases outside the gene matches. CDR1 is SQVTM, CDR2 ANQGSEA, per germline. DNA of the CDR3: TGCAGCGTAGGGGACAGTCGCGCGGCGAATGAAAAACTGTTTTTT. It encodes CSVGDSRAANEKLFF.

The rearrangement links TRBV7-8 to TRBJ2-7; 14 bases line up with TRBD2. Germline CDR1 SGHVS, CDR2 FQNEAQ. J lost 0 bases, V lost 0 bases, and 4 bases had no gene match. This CDR3 region has 18 residues. The CDR3 nucleotides are TGTGCCAGCAGCTTAGCGGGACTAGCGGGGGTGGGCTCCTACGAGCAGTACTTC. It translates to CASSLAGLAGVGSYEQYF.

This rearrangement joins TRBV28 to TRBJ1-5; possibly TRBD1 for D (5 bases). The CDR3 sequence is 14 residues long. Germline V gene data show CDR1 as MDHEN and CDR2 as SYDVKM. Trimming cost V 6 bases and J 6 bases, with 15 bases left between them. CDR3 amino acids: CASRDKGSGQPQHF. In DNA, the CDR3 is TGTGCCAGCAGGGACAAGGGGTCGGGTCAGCCCCAGCATTTT.

The rearrangement links TRBV28 to TRBJ2-3; no firm D call. Per the germline V gene, CDR1 is MDHEN and CDR2 is SYDVKM. The germline V and J ends were trimmed by 5 bases and 0 bases, with 15 bases remaining between them. CDR3 size: 16 residues. The CDR3 region is CASSPRTLQSTDTQYF. The DNA for the CDR3 is TGTGCCAGCAGTCCAAGGACCCTACAGAGCACAGATACGCAGTATTTT.

This clonotype showed up just a few times. The chain links TRBV7-9 to TRBJ1-6, with D unclear. The CDR3 has 16 residues. V dropped 5 bases and J dropped 0 bases, with 11 bases sitting between them. The germline V gene has CDR1 SEHNR and CDR2 FQNEAQ (reference sequence). The CDR3, as DNA: TGTGCCAGCAGCCCTAGAGAGAGCTCCTATAATTCACCCCTCCACTTT. Translation gives CASSPRESSYNSPLHF.

V and J are TRBV20-1 and TRBJ1-4; 8 bases line up with TRBD1. Germline V gene lookup returns CDR1 DFQATT and CDR2 SNEGSKA (reference sequence). The CDR3 sequence is 12 residues long. V was clipped by 5 bases and J by 10 bases; unmatched bases: 6. CDR3 in DNA: TGCAGTGCTCCGGACAGGGCGGGAAAACTGTTTTTT. As protein: CSAPDRAGKLFF.

This clonotype was seen a handful of times. The rearrangement uses TRBV7-8 and TRBJ1-1; D gene uncertain. The V gene lost 2 bases and the J gene lost 3 bases, with 7 bases spanning the gap. In germline, CDR1 is SGHVS, CDR2 FQNEAQ. The CDR3 extends over 13 amino acids. The CDR3 loop reads CASSLIRYTEAFF. As DNA, the CDR3 is TGTGCCAGCAGCTTAATCAGGTACACTGAAGCTTTCTTT.

The V and J genes are TRBV7-6 and TRBJ1-6; D perhaps matches TRBD1 (6 bases). The CDR3 has 15 amino acids. The ends were cut back, 2 bases at V and 7 bases at J, with 12 bases in the middle. CDR1 SGHVS and CDR2 FNYEAQ come from the germline V gene. This chain's CDR3 is CASSLTGQFNSPLHF. The DNA for the CDR3 is TGTGCCAGCAGCTTAACCGGACAGTTCAATTCACCCCTCCACTTT.

This clonotype has a count of ten or more. The DNA of the CDR3 is TGTGCCAGCAGCGACCGACTAGCGGGAGCGATAGATACGCAGTATTTT. It yields the protein CASSDRLAGAIDTQYF. This chain connects TRBV7-2 to TRBJ2-3; 12 nucleotides line up with TRBD2. Germline V gene sequence: CDR1 SGHTA, CDR2 FQGNSA. V lost 5 bases and J lost 5; bases outside the gene matches: 8. The CDR3 loop spans 16 amino acids.

The chain links TRBV6-6 to TRBJ2-5, with a weak D call TRBD2 (5 bases). This CDR3 has 14 residues. Germline V gene data show CDR1 as MNHNY and CDR2 as SVGAGI (reference sequence). V lost 4 bases and J 1 base, leaving 10 bases between the germline ends. The CDR3, as DNA: TGTGCCAGCAGTTCGGAGCGGCCCCAAGAGACCCAGTACTTC. Its translation: CASSSERPQETQYF.

This clonotype showed up just a few times. The rearrangement uses TRBV3-1 and TRBJ2-5; D unresolved. Trimming took off 3 bases at V and 5 bases at J, with 7 bases between the two ends. The CDR3 contains 12 residues. Germline V gene lookup returns CDR1 LGHDT and CDR2 YNNKEL (reference sequence). The CDR3 loop reads CASSHRVETQYF. The CDR3, as DNA: TGTGCCAGCAGCCATCGAGTTGAGACCCAGTACTTC.

This clonotype has more than one count but fewer than ten. CDR3 sequence: CASTLVTGDGDIGNTEAFF. CDR3 nucleotide sequence: TGTGCCAGCACCCTCGTTACAGGGGACGGAGATATTGGGAACACTGAAGCTTTCTTT. V is TRBV7-9 and J is TRBJ1-1; 7 nucleotides match TRBD1. Germline CDR1 and CDR2: SEHNR and FQNEAQ (reference sequence). The CDR3 totals 19 residues. V gave up 7 bases and J gave up 1 base; unmatched junction bases: 21.